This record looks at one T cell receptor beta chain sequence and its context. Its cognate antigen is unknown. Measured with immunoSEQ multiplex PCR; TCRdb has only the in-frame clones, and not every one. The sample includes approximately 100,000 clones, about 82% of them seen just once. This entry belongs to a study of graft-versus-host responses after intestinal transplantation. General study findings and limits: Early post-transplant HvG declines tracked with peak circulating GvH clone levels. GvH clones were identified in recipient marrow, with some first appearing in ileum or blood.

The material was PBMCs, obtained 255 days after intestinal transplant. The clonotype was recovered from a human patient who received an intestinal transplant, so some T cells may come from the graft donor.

CDR3 DNA: TGTGCCAGCAGCTTAGGAGCCCCCGGGACAGGGGGCAACGAGCAGTACTTC. The encoded protein is CASSLGAPGTGGNEQYF. The chain carries TRBV11-2 and TRBJ2-7; 12 nucleotides match TRBD1. V trimming: 1 base; J trimming: 5 bases; junction bases outside the gene matches: 9. The CDR3 has 17 amino acids. From germline, CDR1 is SGHAT and CDR2 FQNNGV.